This T cell receptor (beta chain) was identified during a study of cytomegalovirus exposure and HLA in healthy donors. V dropped 3 bases and J dropped 4 bases, with 9 bases sitting between them. This CDR3 is built from 13 residues. In germline, CDR1 is MDHEN, CDR2 SYDVKM. Study-level findings and limits: It was assumed in the presence/absence analyses that sequencing depth was roughly uniform across donors. In most subjects, TCR beta sequences reportedly gave accurate predictions of HLA-A and HLA-B alleles.

As for this clone: Its antigen is currently unknown.

Primers: 60 Vbeta forward and 13 Jbeta reverse. The method was immunoSEQ multiplex PCR; TCRdb's version includes in-frame clones alone and lacks a portion of them. Here the sample spans some 200,000 clones, 80% to 85% being singletons. The clonotype comes from a young woman in good health and CMV-seronegative. Sequences were obtained from PBMCs. This sequence joins TRBV28 and TRBJ1-2, with D hard to call. The CDR3 DNA reads TGTGCCAGCAGTTTTACTCTCGTCTATGGCTACACCTTC. It encodes CASSFTLVYGYTF.